The rows below give T cell receptor beta chains drawn from one sample of a study of T cell responses to AZD1222 COVID-19 vaccine. Sequencing was performed with immunoSEQ multiplex PCR; in TCRdb, only in-frame clones are kept and a portion is missing. Of 95,000 to 150,000 clones in the sample, around 88% were seen once. The sample here was peripheral blood, taken on day 0 of AZD1222 vaccination. These receptors were taken from an adult in good health. The CDR3 runs from the conserved cysteine through the conserved F or W. The order of the fields is J gene, V gene, clone size, D gene, CDR3 DNA, CDR3 protein. The D gene is left open where the match is weak. Clone size is not always given. Where it is, it says once, few, many or a class for expanded clones.

j_call: TRBJ2-2; v_call: TRBV7-9; clone_size: NA; d_call: NA; cdr3_nt: TGTGCCAGCAGCGACTCGGACATGGGAACCGGGGAGCTGTTTTTT; cdr3_aa: CASSDSDMGTGELFF
j_call: TRBJ2-1; v_call: TRBV2; clone_size: NA; d_call: NA; cdr3_nt: TGTGCCAGCAGTAAAGGACAGACCTACAATGAGCAGTTCTTC; cdr3_aa: CASSKGQTYNEQFF
j_call: TRBJ2-5; v_call: TRBV19; clone_size: NA; d_call: NA; cdr3_nt: TGTGCCAGTAGTATCGGGGGACACCAAGAGACCCAGTACTTC; cdr3_aa: CASSIGGHQETQYF
j_call: TRBJ2-7; v_call: TRBV28; clone_size: NA; d_call: NA; cdr3_nt: TGTGCCAGCAGAGGATGGACGGACGAGCAGTACTTC; cdr3_aa: CASRGWTDEQYF
j_call: TRBJ1-1; v_call: TRBV7-9; clone_size: few; d_call: NA; cdr3_nt: TGTGCCAGCAGCTCCGAGGGAGCTTTCTTT; cdr3_aa: CASSSEGAFF
j_call: TRBJ1-1; v_call: TRBV19; clone_size: NA; d_call: TRBD1; cdr3_nt: TGTGCCAGTAGTCCGTGGGTCTATTCTCAGGGGGCCGCTGAAGCTTTCTTT; cdr3_aa: CASSPWVYSQGAAEAFF
j_call: TRBJ1-1; v_call: TRBV2; clone_size: NA; d_call: NA; cdr3_nt: TGTGCCAGTGAAAGGACAGAGAACACTGAAGCTTTCTTT; cdr3_aa: CASERTENTEAFF
j_call: TRBJ1-5; v_call: TRBV6-1; clone_size: NA; d_call: NA; cdr3_nt: TGTGCCAGCAGTGAGAACCGACAGTCTTGGCAGCCCCAGCATTTT; cdr3_aa: CASSENRQSWQPQHF
j_call: TRBJ2-5; v_call: TRBV7-6; clone_size: NA; d_call: TRBD1; cdr3_nt: TGTGCCAGCAGCGATGCGGGGACAGGGTTTGTAGAGACCCAGTACTTC; cdr3_aa: CASSDAGTGFVETQYF
j_call: TRBJ2-1; v_call: TRBV5-6; clone_size: NA; d_call: NA; cdr3_nt: TGTGCCAGCAGCTTGGTCGACCGGGGTTCCTACAATGAGCAGTTCTTC; cdr3_aa: CASSLVDRGSYNEQFF
j_call: TRBJ1-5; v_call: TRBV11-2; clone_size: NA; d_call: NA; cdr3_nt: TGTGCCAGCAGCTTAGACAGGGGCCAGCCCCAGCATTTT; cdr3_aa: CASSLDRGQPQHF
j_call: TRBJ2-3; v_call: TRBV5-1; clone_size: few; d_call: TRBD2; cdr3_nt: TGCGCCAGCAAACTAGCGGGGGGGCTGGCAGATACGCAGTATTTT; cdr3_aa: CASKLAGGLADTQYF
j_call: TRBJ2-7; v_call: TRBV11-2; clone_size: NA; d_call: NA; cdr3_nt: TGTGCCAGCAGCGTCACAGGACCTCTGTCCTACGAGCAGTACTTC; cdr3_aa: CASSVTGPLSYEQYF
j_call: TRBJ1-3; v_call: TRBV5-6; clone_size: NA; d_call: NA; cdr3_nt: TGTGCCAGCAGCTTGGCAGGGGTTGGAAACACCATATATTTT; cdr3_aa: CASSLAGVGNTIYF
j_call: TRBJ1-2; v_call: TRBV12-2; clone_size: NA; d_call: NA; cdr3_nt: TGTGCAAGTCGCTTAGGCCCTTCCTGCAACTATGGCTACACCTTC; cdr3_aa: CASRLGPSCNYGYTF
j_call: TRBJ2-1; v_call: TRBV5-1; clone_size: NA; d_call: NA; cdr3_nt: TGCGCCAGCAGCTTGGAGGCGGCAGACCGACACAATGAGCAGTTCTTC; cdr3_aa: CASSLEAADRHNEQFF
j_call: TRBJ1-6; v_call: TRBV11-2; clone_size: few; d_call: NA; cdr3_nt: TGTGCCAGCAGCTTTCAGGAAAATTCACCCCTCCACTTT; cdr3_aa: CASSFQENSPLHF
j_call: TRBJ2-2; v_call: TRBV7-9; clone_size: NA; d_call: NA; cdr3_nt: TGTGCCAGCAATTTTCATTCCGGGGAGCTGTTTTTT; cdr3_aa: CASNFHSGELFF
j_call: TRBJ2-1; v_call: TRBV6-5; clone_size: NA; d_call: NA; cdr3_nt: TGTGCCACCGGGGGCAGGGGCTCCTACAATGAGCAGTTCTTC; cdr3_aa: CATGGRGSYNEQFF
j_call: TRBJ2-7; v_call: TRBV10-3; clone_size: NA; d_call: TRBD2; cdr3_nt: TGTGCCATCAGTGAGCCGACTAGCGGGGGGCCAGAGCAGTACTTC; cdr3_aa: CAISEPTSGGPEQYF
j_call: TRBJ1-1; v_call: TRBV29-1; clone_size: NA; d_call: NA; cdr3_nt: TGCAGCGCACAAGGTTACATGAACACTGAAGCTTTCTTT; cdr3_aa: CSAQGYMNTEAFF
j_call: TRBJ1-3; v_call: TRBV12-3/TRBV12-4; clone_size: NA; d_call: NA; cdr3_nt: TGTGCCAGCAGTATCTCTGGAAACACCATATATTTT; cdr3_aa: CASSISGNTIYF
j_call: TRBJ1-5; v_call: TRBV2; clone_size: NA; d_call: TRBD1; cdr3_nt: TGTGCCAGCAGGACAGGGTTTAGCAATCAGCCCCAGCATTTT; cdr3_aa: CASRTGFSNQPQHF
j_call: TRBJ1-2; v_call: TRBV19; clone_size: NA; d_call: NA; cdr3_nt: TGTGCCAGTAGTCCGGGGGTAGGGTATGGCTACACCTTC; cdr3_aa: CASSPGVGYGYTF
j_call: TRBJ1-1; v_call: TRBV18; clone_size: once; d_call: TRBD1; cdr3_nt: TGTGCCAGCTCCCAAGGGGGCTTGAACACTGAAGCTTTCTTT; cdr3_aa: CASSQGGLNTEAFF